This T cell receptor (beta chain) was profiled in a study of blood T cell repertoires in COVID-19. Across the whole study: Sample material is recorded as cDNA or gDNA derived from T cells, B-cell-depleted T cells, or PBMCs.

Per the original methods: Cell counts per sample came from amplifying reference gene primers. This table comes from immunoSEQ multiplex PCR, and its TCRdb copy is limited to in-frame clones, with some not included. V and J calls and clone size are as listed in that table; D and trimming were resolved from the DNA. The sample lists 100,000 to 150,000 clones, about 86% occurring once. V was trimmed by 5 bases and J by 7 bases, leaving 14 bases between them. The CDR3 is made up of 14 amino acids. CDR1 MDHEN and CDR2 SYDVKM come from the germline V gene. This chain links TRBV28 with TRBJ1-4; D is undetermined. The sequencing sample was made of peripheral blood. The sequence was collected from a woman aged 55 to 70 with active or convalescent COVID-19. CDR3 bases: TGTGCCAGCAGTCTCGGATCGAGGGCTGAAAAACTGTTTTTT. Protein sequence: CASSLGSRAEKLFF. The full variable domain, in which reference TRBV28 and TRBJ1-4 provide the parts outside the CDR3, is DVKVTQSSRYLVKRTGEKVFLECVQDMDHENMFWYRQDPGLGLRLIYFSYDVKMKEKGDIPEGYSVSREKKERFSLILESASTNQTSMYLCASSLGSRAEKLFFGSGTQLSVL.